The 29 T cell receptor beta chains given below trace back to one sample, sequenced in a study of molecular identifiers for immune sequencing clone quantification. TCRdb fed the PCR reads into MiXCR, producing one record per CDR3 protein. This table holds approximately 550,000 distinct CDR3 sequences, about 26% found once. Sequencing input: naive CD8+ T cells from blood, with Jurkat cell RNA spiked in. Noted subset: FACS-sorted CD8+CD4-CCR7+CD45RA+ naive T cells. The receptors come from a human donor in good health. Some libraries in this study had Jurkat cell RNA spiked in.

The chain couples TRBV7-6 to TRBJ2-2; a possible D gene is TRBD2 (6 bases). Trimming stripped 2 bases from V and 5 bases from J, with 12 bases between. Per the germline V gene, CDR1 is SGHVS and CDR2 is FNYEAQ. The CDR3 has 15 residues. CDR3 DNA: TGTGCCAGCAGCTTACCGCCCGGGGGAACCGGGGAGCTGTTTTTT. Protein: CASSLPPGGTGELFF.

This clonotype was detected many times. The rearrangement uses TRBV6-5 and TRBJ1-5; 8 nucleotides match TRBD1. This CDR3 is built from 16 residues. Germline V CDR1 and CDR2: MNHEY, SVGAGI. Unmatched junction bases numbered 11, after V lost 6 bases and J lost 4 bases. The CDR3 sequence is CASSAGTGVRNQPQHF. CDR3 bases: TGTGCCAGCAGCGCCGGGACAGGTGTGCGAAATCAGCCCCAGCATTTT.

The CDR3 is CASSLVGATGAQGVAFF. DNA of the CDR3: TGTGCCAGCAGCTTAGTGGGGGCTACAGGGGCCCAGGGGGTGGCTTTCTTT. The chain recombines TRBV7-8 with TRBJ1-1, with 7 nucleotides matching TRBD1. The germline V gene has CDR1 SGHVS and CDR2 FQNEAQ. V was clipped by 1 base and J by 11 bases; unmatched bases: 19. The CDR3 is made up of 17 amino acids.

This clonotype has only a few counts. The chain has TRBV7-9 and TRBJ2-1; TRBD2 aligns across 7 bases. After removal of 4 bases from V and 2 bases from J, the junction contained 8 bases not matched to a gene. CDR3 length equals 16 residues. Germline-derived CDR1 and CDR2 are SEHNR and FQNEAQ (reference sequence). The CDR3: CASSSMTSYPYNEQFF. Written as DNA, the CDR3 is TGTGCCAGCAGCTCAATGACTAGCTACCCCTACAATGAGCAGTTCTTC.

This clonotype occurred a few times. The gene calls are TRBV20-1 and TRBJ2-5; D not certain. The CDR3 runs to 15 residues. Trimming left V 3 bases short and J 5 bases short, with 19 bases between. Germline CDR1 DFQATT, CDR2 SNEGSKA (reference sequence). CDR3 sequence reads: CSARVETIPGETQYF. The CDR3 DNA is TGCAGTGCTAGGGTAGAGACCATCCCCGGGGAGACCCAGTACTTC.

The rearrangement joins TRBV27 to TRBJ2-6, with TRBD1 identical over 9 bases. The CDR3 runs to 18 residues. The V gene end was trimmed by 3 bases and the J gene end by 1 base; junction bases not matched to a gene: 7. The germline V gene has CDR1 MNHEY and CDR2 SMNVEV (reference sequence). Here the CDR3 reads CASSFLGQGPSGANVLTF. CDR3 in DNA: TGTGCCAGCAGTTTTTTGGGACAGGGCCCTTCTGGGGCCAACGTCCTGACTTTC.

This clonotype was seen repeatedly, ten times or more. The V gene is TRBV13, the J gene TRBJ2-2; the D is unclear. V gave up 6 bases and J gave up 5 bases, with 7 bases separating them. The CDR3 is 12 residues long. CDR1 is PRHDT and CDR2 is FYEKMQ in the germline V gene (reference sequence). As DNA, the CDR3 is TGTGCCAGCAGTTACGAAACCGGGGAGCTGTTTTTT. This translates into CASSYETGELFF. The whole variable domain, remainder taken from reference TRBV13 and TRBJ2-2, is AAGVIQSPRHLIKEKRETATLKCYPIPRHDTVYWYQQGPGQDPQFLISFYEKMQSDKGSIPDRFSAQQFSDYHSELNMSSLELGDSALYFCASSYETGELFFGEGSRLTVL.

This clonotype was picked up many times. The chain links TRBV5-5 to TRBJ1-1, with TRBD1 as a possible D gene (6 bases). Trimming took off 7 bases at V and 3 bases at J, with 13 bases between the two ends. The CDR3 length is 13 residues. CDR1 SGHKS and CDR2 YYEKEE come from the germline V gene (reference sequence). CDR3 in amino acids: CASETGGDTEAFF. CDR3 bases: TGTGCCAGCGAGACTGGGGGCGACACTGAAGCTTTCTTT.

This clonotype showed up many times. J is TRBJ2-2 and V is TRBV7-9; unclear D gene. The V end was cut by 3 bases, the J end by 5 bases, with 4 bases between. This CDR3 region has 12 residues. Germline V CDR1 and CDR2: SEHNR, FQNEAQ (reference sequence). The CDR3 region has the DNA TGTGCCAGCAGCTTCCAGACCGGGGAGCTGTTTTTT. Its protein product is CASSFQTGELFF.

Concerning this clonotype: A much larger clone sits a single nucleotide away, making a read error possible. The gene calls are TRBV4-3 and TRBJ1-4; maybe TRBD1 (6 bases). The CDR3 totals 17 residues. The V gene's germline CDR1 is LGHNA and CDR2 YSLEER. V gave up 0 bases and J gave up 10 bases, with 21 bases separating them. This CDR3 reads CASSQDISTGRDGKLFF. The CDR3 DNA follows: TGCGCCAGCAGCCAAGATATAAGCACAGGGAGGGATGGAAAACTGTTTTTT.

The chain employs TRBV19 and TRBJ1-5; 7 nucleotides match TRBD1. CDR1 is LNHDA, CDR2 SQIVND, per germline (reference sequence). V dropped 9 bases and J dropped 1; count of bases not matched to a gene: 6. The CDR3 consists of 14 residues. This chain's CDR3 is CASRDSTSNQPQHF. CDR3 nucleotides: TGTGCCAGCCGGGACAGTACAAGCAATCAGCCCCAGCATTTT. The full variable domain, its missing parts supplied by reference TRBV19 and TRBJ1-5, is DGGITQSPKYLFRKEGQNVTLSCEQNLNHDAMYWYRQDPGQGLRLIYYSQIVNDFQKGDIAEGYSVSREKKESFPLTVTSAQKNPTAFYLCASRDSTSNQPQHFGDGTRLSIL.

V and J are TRBV5-6 and TRBJ2-2; D is unresolved. The CDR3 runs 14 residues. From germline, CDR1 is SGHDT and CDR2 YYEEEE. Between the trimmed V and J ends, which lost 1 base and 2 bases, there was a span of 6 bases. The chain's CDR3 is CASSLSSNTGELFF. DNA for the CDR3: TGTGCCAGCAGCTTGTCTTCCAACACCGGGGAGCTGTTTTTT.

Worth noting for this clonotype: At one boundary the junction diverges from the germline segment, which might be a read error. The chain combines TRBV16 with TRBJ1-4; 7 bases align to TRBD1. Germline lookup yields CDR1 KGHSY and CDR2 FQNENV. The CDR3 is 19 residues long. Here the CDR3 reads CACSLTVGTAKATNEKLFF. In DNA form, the CDR3 reads TGTGCCTGCAGCCTCACGGTCGGGACAGCCAAAGCAACTAATGAAAAACTGTTTTTT.

This clonotype was seen more than once but under ten times. V usage is TRBV3-1 and J usage is TRBJ2-2; D is possibly TRBD2 (5 bases). Trimming removed 1 base at V and 3 bases at J, with 15 bases between. This CDR3 has 17 amino acids. From germline, CDR1 is LGHDT and CDR2 YNNKEL (reference sequence). CDR3 in amino acids: CASSQVPWELDTGELFF. CDR3 nucleotides: TGTGCCAGCAGCCAAGTCCCCTGGGAGTTGGACACCGGGGAGCTGTTTTTT.

Points on this clonotype: Relative to the germline gene, one junction end is altered; a read error may explain this. The chain is built from TRBV20-1 and TRBJ2-3; D remains ambiguous. This CDR3 region has 18 residues. Germline values: CDR1 DFQATT, CDR2 SNEGSKA (reference sequence). As DNA, the CDR3 is TGCTGTGCTAGAGATCGTTGGGCAGTGAAACACACTCCAGATACGCAGTATTTT. It yields the protein CCARDRWAVKHTPDTQYF.

Details on this clonotype: A much bigger clone sits one base away, suggesting this may be a read error. The chain is built from TRBV5-4 and TRBJ2-5; no reliable D call. Germline CDR1 SGHNT, CDR2 YYREEE (reference sequence). This CDR3 is built from 12 residues. The CDR3, as DNA: TGTGCCAGCGGCTTCGGATTAGAGACCCAGTACTTC. It is translated as CASGFGLETQYF. The whole variable domain, remainder taken from reference TRBV5-4 and TRBJ2-5, is ETGVTQSPTHLIKTRGQQVTLRCSSQSGHNTVSWYQQALGQGPQFIFQYYREEENGRGNFPPRFSGLQFPNYSSELNVNALELDDSALYLCASGFGLETQYFGPGTRLLVL.

This clonotype was observed many times. The chain links TRBV28 to TRBJ2-7; no reliable D call. Deletions cut 6 bases from V and 3 bases from J, with 12 bases between. The CDR3 is made up of 13 amino acids. Germline V CDR1 and CDR2: MDHEN, SYDVKM. This chain's CDR3 is CASSPGPDYEQYF. The CDR3 DNA sequence: TGTGCCAGCAGCCCCGGCCCCGACTACGAGCAGTACTTC. Using reference TRBV28 and TRBJ2-7 for the parts outside the CDR3, the full variable domain is DVKVTQSSRYLVKRTGEKVFLECVQDMDHENMFWYRQDPGLGLRLIYFSYDVKMKEKGDIPEGYSVSREKKERFSLILESASTNQTSMYLCASSPGPDYEQYFGPGTRLTVT.

This clonotype was detected ten times or more. The chain has TRBV12-3 or TRBV12-4 and TRBJ2-3, with 11 bases that match TRBD2. With V trimmed by 6 bases and J by 6 bases, 8 bases remained unmatched. CDR3 length equals 15 residues. The CDR3 protein is CASSTTSGKTDTQYF. The CDR3 nucleotides read TGTGCCAGCAGCACGACTAGCGGGAAGACGGATACGCAGTATTTT.

The V and J genes are TRBV12-3 or TRBV12-4 and TRBJ2-2; D uncertain. With 5 bases removed from V and 7 bases from J, the gap between germline ends came to 14 bases. The CDR3 sequence is 14 residues long. The CDR3 loop is CASSDASWGGELFF. CDR3 nucleotide sequence: TGTGCCAGCAGTGATGCGTCGTGGGGCGGGGAGCTGTTTTTT.

The gene calls are TRBV27 and TRBJ2-1; 7 nucleotides agree with TRBD1. With V trimmed by 8 bases and J by 1 base, 8 bases remained unmatched. Germline V gene sequence: CDR1 MNHEY, CDR2 SMNVEV (reference sequence). This CDR3 comprises 15 residues. CDR3 bases: TGTGCCAGCGGCCGGGACAGAACTTCCTACAATGAGCAGTTCTTC. It encodes CASGRDRTSYNEQFF.

V usage is TRBV20-1 and J usage is TRBJ2-5; a weak D match, TRBD1 (5 bases). Germline loops: CDR1 DFQATT, CDR2 SNEGSKA (reference sequence). V lost 0 bases, J lost 2 bases, and 10 bases lay in between. There are 14 residues in the CDR3. The CDR3 protein is CSAREQQEQETQYF. CDR3 bases: TGCAGTGCTAGAGAGCAACAGGAACAAGAGACCCAGTACTTC.

This chain uses TRBV18 with TRBJ1-1; D call uncertain. CDR1 KGHSH and CDR2 LQKENI come from the germline V gene. CDR3 length: 15 residues. V was cut by 3 bases and J by 1 base, with 12 bases left in between. The CDR3 nucleotides read TGTGCCAGCTCACCGAGCGGGGAGACGAACACTGAAGCTTTCTTT. Amino acids: CASSPSGETNTEAFF.

This clonotype was observed a few times. The CDR3 is CASSDSYGYTF. In DNA, the CDR3 is TGTGCCAGCAGCGACAGTTATGGCTACACCTTC. V and J are TRBV12-3 or TRBV12-4 and TRBJ1-2, with a possible D match to TRBD1 (5 bases). The CDR3 loop spans 11 amino acids. Trimming left V 6 bases short and J 5 bases short, with 7 bases between.

The chain employs TRBV6-5 and TRBJ2-2; 10 nucleotides agree with TRBD2. V shed 4 bases, J shed 6 bases, and the junction held 5 bases outside the gene matches. CDR3 length: 15 residues. Germline-derived CDR1 and CDR2 are MNHEY and SVGAGI. CDR3 bases: TGTGCCAGCAGTTGGACTAGCGGAGGGGCCGGGGAGCTGTTTTTT. The encoded protein is CASSWTSGGAGELFF.

This clonotype has at least ten counts. V and J are TRBV29-1 and TRBJ2-7; TRBD2 aligns across 13 bases. CDR1 is SQVTM and CDR2 is ANQGSEA in the germline V gene. The CDR3 loop spans 17 amino acids. The junction had 12 bases not matched to a gene; V was cut back by 0 bases and J by 7 bases. Here the CDR3 DNA reads TGCAGCGTTGAAGATTGGACTAGCGGGGGATCTGGAGGGGAGCAGTACTTC. It translates to CSVEDWTSGGSGGEQYF.

With regard to this clonotype: This may arise from a read error, as a much more abundant clone is one base away. This chain uses TRBV2 with TRBJ2-3; 9 bases align to TRBD2. CDR3 size: 16 residues. J was trimmed by 5 bases and V by 5 bases; bases with no gene match: 11. Germline values: CDR1 SNHLY, CDR2 FYNNEI. CDR3: CASSHVAGAMGDTQYF. CDR3 nucleotides: TGTGCCAGCAGTCACGTAGCGGGGGCCATGGGAGATACGCAGTATTTT.

This clonotype was found many times. The rearrangement uses TRBV7-6 and TRBJ2-7; 12 bases line up with TRBD2. V dropped 5 bases and J dropped 5; count of bases not matched to a gene: 4. The germline CDR1 and CDR2 sequences are SGHVS and FNYEAQ. CDR3 length: 14 amino acids. In DNA form, the CDR3 reads TGTGCCAGCAGCCCCTGGACTAGCGGGGACGAGCAGTACTTC. It is translated as CASSPWTSGDEQYF. Complete variable domain (other parts from reference TRBV7-6 and TRBJ2-7): GAGVSQSPRYKVTKRGQDVALRCDPISGHVSLYWYRQALGQGPEFLTYFNYEAQQDKSGLPNDRFSAERPEGSISTLTIQRTEQRDSAMYRCASSPWTSGDEQYFGPGTRLTVT.

This clonotype has a handful of counts. The V call is TRBV30, the J call TRBJ2-1; unclear D gene. Germline V gene data show CDR1 as GTSNPN and CDR2 as SVGIG (reference sequence). The ends were cut back, 2 bases at V and 7 bases at J, with 12 bases in the middle. The CDR3 is made up of 13 amino acids. Here the CDR3 DNA reads TGTGCCTGGAGTTTCAGTTTCGGGAATGAGCAGTTCTTC. This sequence encodes CAWSFSFGNEQFF.

This clonotype has only a few counts. The J gene is TRBJ2-5, the V gene TRBV11-2, with D possibly being TRBD2 (7 bases). Germline V gives CDR1 SGHAT, CDR2 FQNNGV. V was pared by 5 bases and J by 5 bases, with 18 bases between. The CDR3 is made up of 15 amino acids. This CDR3 reads CASSPNRGAFETQYF. CDR3 coding DNA: TGTGCCAGCAGCCCAAATCGGGGGGCGTTTGAGACCCAGTACTTC.